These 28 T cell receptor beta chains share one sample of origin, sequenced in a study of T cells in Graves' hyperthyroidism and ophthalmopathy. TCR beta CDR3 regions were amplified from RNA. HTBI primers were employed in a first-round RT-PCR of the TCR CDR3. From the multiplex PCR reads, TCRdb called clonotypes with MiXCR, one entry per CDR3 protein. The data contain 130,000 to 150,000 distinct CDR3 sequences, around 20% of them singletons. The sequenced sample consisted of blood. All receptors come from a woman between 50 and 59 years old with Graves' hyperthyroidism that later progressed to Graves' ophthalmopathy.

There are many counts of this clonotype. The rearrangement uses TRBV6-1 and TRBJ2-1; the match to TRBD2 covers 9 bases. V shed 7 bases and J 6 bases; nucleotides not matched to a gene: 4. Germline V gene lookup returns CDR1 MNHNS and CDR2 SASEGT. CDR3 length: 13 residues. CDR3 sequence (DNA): TGTGCCAGCACGGCGGGAGGGGTCAATGAGCAGTTCTTC. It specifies CASTAGGVNEQFF.

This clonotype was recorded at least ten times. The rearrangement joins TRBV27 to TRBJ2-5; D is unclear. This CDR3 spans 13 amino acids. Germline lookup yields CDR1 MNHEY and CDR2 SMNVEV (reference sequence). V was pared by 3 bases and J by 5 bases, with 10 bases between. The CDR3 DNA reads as TGTGCCAGCAGTTTTAAATTTGGGGAGACCCAGTACTTC. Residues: CASSFKFGETQYF.

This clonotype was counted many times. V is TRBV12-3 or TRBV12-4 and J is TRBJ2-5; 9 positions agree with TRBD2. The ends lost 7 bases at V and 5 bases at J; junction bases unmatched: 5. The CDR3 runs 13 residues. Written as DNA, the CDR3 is TGTGCCAGCACCATACTAGCGGGTGAGACCCAGTACTTC. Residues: CASTILAGETQYF.

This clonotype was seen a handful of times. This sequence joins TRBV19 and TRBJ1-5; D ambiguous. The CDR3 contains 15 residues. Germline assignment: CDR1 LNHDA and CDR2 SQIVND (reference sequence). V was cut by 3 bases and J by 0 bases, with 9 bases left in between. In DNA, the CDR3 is TGTGCCAGTAGTATCAGTCAGCTTAGCAATCAGCCCCAGCATTTT. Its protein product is CASSISQLSNQPQHF.

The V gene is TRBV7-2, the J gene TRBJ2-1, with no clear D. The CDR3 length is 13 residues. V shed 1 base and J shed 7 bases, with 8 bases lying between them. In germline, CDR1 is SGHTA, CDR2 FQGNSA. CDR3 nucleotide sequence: TGTGCCAGCAGCTTAGTACTCCTAAATGAGCAGTTCTTC. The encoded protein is CASSLVLLNEQFF.

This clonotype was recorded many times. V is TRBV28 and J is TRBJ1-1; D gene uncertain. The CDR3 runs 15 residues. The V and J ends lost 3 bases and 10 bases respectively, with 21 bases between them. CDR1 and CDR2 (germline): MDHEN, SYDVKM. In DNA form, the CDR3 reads TGTGCCAGCAGTTTGGAGGGAATCGGGCAACCGGGAGCTTTCTTT. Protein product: CASSLEGIGQPGAFF. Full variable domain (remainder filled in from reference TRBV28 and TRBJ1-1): DVKVTQSSRYLVKRTGEKVFLECVQDMDHENMFWYRQDPGLGLRLIYFSYDVKMKEKGDIPEGYSVSREKKERFSLILESASTNQTSMYLCASSLEGIGQPGAFFGQGTRLTVV.

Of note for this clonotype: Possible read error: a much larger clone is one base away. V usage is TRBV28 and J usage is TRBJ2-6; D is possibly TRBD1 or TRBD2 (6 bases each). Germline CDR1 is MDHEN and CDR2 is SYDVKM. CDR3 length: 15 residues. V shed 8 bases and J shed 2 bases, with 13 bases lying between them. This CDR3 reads CASGPGGPGANVLTF. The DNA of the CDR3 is TGTGCCAGCGGTCCTGGGGGGCCTGGGGCCAACGTCCTGACTTTC.

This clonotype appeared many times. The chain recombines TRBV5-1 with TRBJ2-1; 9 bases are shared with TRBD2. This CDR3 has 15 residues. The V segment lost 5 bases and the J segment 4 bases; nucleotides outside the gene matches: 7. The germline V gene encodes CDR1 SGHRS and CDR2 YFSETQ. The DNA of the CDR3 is TGCGCCAGCAGTCGATCTAGCGGGATGTACAATGAGCAGTTCTTC. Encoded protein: CASSRSSGMYNEQFF.

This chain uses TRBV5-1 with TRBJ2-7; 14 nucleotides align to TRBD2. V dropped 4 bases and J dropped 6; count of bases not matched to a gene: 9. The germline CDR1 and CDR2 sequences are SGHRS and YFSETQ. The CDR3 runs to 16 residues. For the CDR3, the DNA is TGCGCCAGCAGCAGCTCGGGACTAGCGGGAGACGCCGAGCAGTACTTC. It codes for CASSSSGLAGDAEQYF.

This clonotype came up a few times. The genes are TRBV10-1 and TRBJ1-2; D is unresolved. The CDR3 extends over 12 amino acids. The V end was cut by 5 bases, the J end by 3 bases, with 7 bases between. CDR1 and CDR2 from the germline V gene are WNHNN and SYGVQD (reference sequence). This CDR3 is CASSLGDYGYTF. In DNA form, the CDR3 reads TGCGCCAGCAGTCTCGGGGACTATGGCTACACCTTC.

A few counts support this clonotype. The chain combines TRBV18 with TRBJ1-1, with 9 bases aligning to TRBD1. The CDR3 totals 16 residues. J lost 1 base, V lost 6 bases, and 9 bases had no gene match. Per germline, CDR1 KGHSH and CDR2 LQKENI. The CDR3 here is CASSPNPGQGNTEAFF. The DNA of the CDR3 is TGTGCCAGCTCGCCGAACCCGGGACAGGGGAACACTGAAGCTTTCTTT.

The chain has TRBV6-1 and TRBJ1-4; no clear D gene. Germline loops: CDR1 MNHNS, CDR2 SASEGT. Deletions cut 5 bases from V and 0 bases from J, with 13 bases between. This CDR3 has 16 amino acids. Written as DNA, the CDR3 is TGTGCCAGCAGTTATTCACCCCGAGCAACTAATGAAAAACTGTTTTTT. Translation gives CASSYSPRATNEKLFF.

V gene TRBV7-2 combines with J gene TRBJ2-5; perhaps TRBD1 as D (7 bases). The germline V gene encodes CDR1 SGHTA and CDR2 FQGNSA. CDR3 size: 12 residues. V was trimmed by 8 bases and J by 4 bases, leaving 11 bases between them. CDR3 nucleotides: TGTGCCAGCCACAGGGGAGGAGAGACCCAGTACTTC. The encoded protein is CASHRGGETQYF.

The CDR3 DNA reads as TGTGCCAGCAGATCACCTTCTCAGGGGAGGCACGGCTACACCTTC. It specifies CASRSPSQGRHGYTF. The chain employs TRBV6-1 and TRBJ1-2, with D perhaps matching TRBD1 (6 bases). The V and J ends lost 6 bases and 8 bases respectively, with 22 bases between them. CDR1 is MNHNS, CDR2 SASEGT, per germline. The CDR3 covers 15 residues.

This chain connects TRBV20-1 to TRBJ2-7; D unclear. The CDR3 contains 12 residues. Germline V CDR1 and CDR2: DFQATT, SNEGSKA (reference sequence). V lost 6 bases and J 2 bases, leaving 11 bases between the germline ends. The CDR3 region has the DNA TGCAGTGCCCCTAGGTCCACCTACGAGCAGTACTTC. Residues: CSAPRSTYEQYF.

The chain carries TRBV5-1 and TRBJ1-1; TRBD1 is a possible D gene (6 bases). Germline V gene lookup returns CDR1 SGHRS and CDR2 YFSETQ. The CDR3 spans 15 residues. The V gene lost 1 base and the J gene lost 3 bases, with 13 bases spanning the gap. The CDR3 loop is CASSLNGGRDTEAFF. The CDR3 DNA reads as TGCGCCAGCAGCTTGAACGGGGGGCGGGACACTGAAGCTTTCTTT.

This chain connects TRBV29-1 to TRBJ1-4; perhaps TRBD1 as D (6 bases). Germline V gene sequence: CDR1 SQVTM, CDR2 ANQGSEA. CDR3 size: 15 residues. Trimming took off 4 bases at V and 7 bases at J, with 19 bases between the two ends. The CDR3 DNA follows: TGCAGCGTTGCACGGGGAGGACAGCGGTCTGAAAAACTGTTTTTT. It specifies CSVARGGQRSEKLFF.

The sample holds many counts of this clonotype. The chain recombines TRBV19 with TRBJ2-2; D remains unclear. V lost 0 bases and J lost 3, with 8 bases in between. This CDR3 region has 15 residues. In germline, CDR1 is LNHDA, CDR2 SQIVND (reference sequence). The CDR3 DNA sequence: TGTGCCAGTAGTATAGACTCGGCGTACACCGGGGAGCTGTTTTTT. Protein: CASSIDSAYTGELFF.

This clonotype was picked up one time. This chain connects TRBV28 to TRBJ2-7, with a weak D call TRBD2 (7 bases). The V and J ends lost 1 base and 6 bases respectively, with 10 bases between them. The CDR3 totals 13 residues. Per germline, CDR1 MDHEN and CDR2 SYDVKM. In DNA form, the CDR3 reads TGTGCCAGCAGTTTATTGAGGGGGGGCGAGCAGTACTTC. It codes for CASSLLRGGEQYF.

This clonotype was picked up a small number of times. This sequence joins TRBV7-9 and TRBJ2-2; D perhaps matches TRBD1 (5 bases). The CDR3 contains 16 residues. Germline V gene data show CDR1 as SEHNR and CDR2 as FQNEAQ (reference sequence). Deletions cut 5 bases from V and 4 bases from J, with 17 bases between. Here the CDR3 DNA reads TGTGCCAGCAGCCCAAGGGGTAGCAGAGGCACCGGGGAGCTGTTTTTT. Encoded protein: CASSPRGSRGTGELFF.

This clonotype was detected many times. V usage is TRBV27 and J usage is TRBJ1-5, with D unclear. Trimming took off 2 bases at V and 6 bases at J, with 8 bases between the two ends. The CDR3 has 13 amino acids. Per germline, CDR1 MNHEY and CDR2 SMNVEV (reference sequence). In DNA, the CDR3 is TGTGCCAGCAGTTTAGTTTTGAGTCAGCCCCAGCATTTT. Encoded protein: CASSLVLSQPQHF.

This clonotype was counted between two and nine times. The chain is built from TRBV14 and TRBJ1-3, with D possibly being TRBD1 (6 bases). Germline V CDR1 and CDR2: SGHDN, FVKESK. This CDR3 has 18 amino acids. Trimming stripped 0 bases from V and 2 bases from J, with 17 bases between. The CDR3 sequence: CASSQDWFGGRAGNTIYF. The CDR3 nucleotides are TGTGCCAGCAGCCAAGATTGGTTTGGGGGGCGAGCTGGAAACACCATATATTTT.

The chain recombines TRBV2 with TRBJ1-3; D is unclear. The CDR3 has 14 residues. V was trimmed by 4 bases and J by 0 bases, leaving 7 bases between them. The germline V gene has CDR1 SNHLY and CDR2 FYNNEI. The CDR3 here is CASSADLSGNTIYF. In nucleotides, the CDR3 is TGTGCCAGCAGTGCGGACCTCTCTGGAAACACCATATATTTT.

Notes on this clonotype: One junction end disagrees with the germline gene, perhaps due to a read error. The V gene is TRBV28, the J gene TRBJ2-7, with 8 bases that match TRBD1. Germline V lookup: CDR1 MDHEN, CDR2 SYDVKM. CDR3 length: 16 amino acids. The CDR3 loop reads CATSGLSPTGGYEQYF. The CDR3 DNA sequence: TGTGCCACCAGTGGCCTTTCCCCAACAGGGGGCTACGAGCAGTACTTC.

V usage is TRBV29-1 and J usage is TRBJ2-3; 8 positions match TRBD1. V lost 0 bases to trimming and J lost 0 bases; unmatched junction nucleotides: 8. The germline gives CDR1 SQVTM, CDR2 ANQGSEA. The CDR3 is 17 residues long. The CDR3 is CSVEDTRTGGSTDTQYF. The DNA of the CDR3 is TGCAGCGTTGAAGATACCCGTACAGGGGGTAGCACAGATACGCAGTATTTT.

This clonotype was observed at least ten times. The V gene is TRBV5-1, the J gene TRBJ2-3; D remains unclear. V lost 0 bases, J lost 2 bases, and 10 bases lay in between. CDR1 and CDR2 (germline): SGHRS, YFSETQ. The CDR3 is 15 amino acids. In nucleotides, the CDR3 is TGCGCCAGCAGCTTGGCTAAGACTTTCACAGATACGCAGTATTTT. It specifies CASSLAKTFTDTQYF.

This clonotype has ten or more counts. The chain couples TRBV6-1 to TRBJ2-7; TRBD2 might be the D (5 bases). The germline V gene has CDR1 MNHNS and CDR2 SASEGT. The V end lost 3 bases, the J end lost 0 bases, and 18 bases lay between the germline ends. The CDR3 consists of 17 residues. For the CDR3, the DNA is TGTGCCAGCAGTGAGATAAAGGGCTGGAGGAACTCCTACGAGCAGTACTTC. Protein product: CASSEIKGWRNSYEQYF.

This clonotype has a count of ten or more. CDR3 region: CATKGQGSSYNEQFF. The CDR3 coding sequence is TGTGCCACAAAAGGGCAGGGAAGCTCCTACAATGAGCAGTTCTTC. J is TRBJ2-1 and V is TRBV28; maybe TRBD1 (5 bases). Germline CDR1 is MDHEN and CDR2 is SYDVKM. This CDR3 comprises 15 residues. Trimming took 10 bases from V and 0 from J, leaving 16 bases between them.